The 9 T cell receptor beta chains given below trace back to one sample, sequenced in a study of T cells in Graves' hyperthyroidism and ophthalmopathy. Researchers amplified the TCR beta CDR3 regions from RNA transcripts. With the HTBI primer set, the TCR CDR3 went through a first round of RT-PCR. TCRdb ran MiXCR on the multiplex PCR reads and lists one entry per CDR3 protein. Here the sample spans 340,000 or so distinct CDR3 sequences, roughly 15% being singletons. Sample: blood. The receptor set was obtained from a man aged 25-45 years with Graves' hyperthyroidism.

This chain connects TRBV13 to TRBJ1-2; TRBD1 is a possible D gene (5 bases). The CDR3 covers 17 residues. Germline-derived CDR1 and CDR2 are PRHDT and FYEKMQ (reference sequence). Trimming took off 2 bases at V and 5 bases at J, with 21 bases between the two ends. Here the CDR3 DNA reads TGTGCCAGCAGCTTATCGACAGAAGAGCCTAGGGAGTATGGCTACACCTTC. Translation gives CASSLSTEEPREYGYTF.

This clonotype was found a few times. The chain uses TRBV5-8 and TRBJ1-1, with D maybe TRBD1 (5 bases). CDR1 SGHTS and CDR2 YDEGEE come from the germline V gene. The CDR3 is 13 residues long. The V end was cut by 0 bases, the J end by 6 bases, with 9 bases between. CDR3 amino acids: CASSLAREAEAFF. The CDR3 bases are TGTGCCAGCAGCTTGGCCAGGGAAGCTGAAGCTTTCTTT.

This clonotype was seen ten or more times. The chain combines TRBV3-1 with TRBJ2-1; D remains ambiguous. This CDR3 contains 14 residues. Germline lookup yields CDR1 LGHDT and CDR2 YNNKEL (reference sequence). V was trimmed by 0 bases and J by 8 bases, leaving 11 bases between them. CDR3 nucleotides: TGTGCCAGCAGCCAAGATTTGGGGTCTGATGAGCAGTTCTTC. Translating gives CASSQDLGSDEQFF.

V is TRBV7-9 and J is TRBJ1-6; TRBD1 matches at 12 bases. There are 14 residues in the CDR3. V gave up 6 bases and J gave up 10 bases; unmatched junction bases: 4. In germline, CDR1 is SEHNR, CDR2 FQNEAQ (reference sequence). The CDR3 nucleotides read TGTGCCAGCAGAGGGGACAGGGGGCACTCACCCCTCCACTTT. Its protein product is CASRGDRGHSPLHF.

J is TRBJ2-1 and V is TRBV18, with D perhaps TRBD1 or TRBD2 (5 bases each). The V gene's germline CDR1 is KGHSH and CDR2 LQKENI. This CDR3 has 15 amino acids. The V and J ends lost 2 bases and 9 bases respectively, with 17 bases between them. DNA for the CDR3: TGTGCCAGCTCACCAATCTCGGGACCCCGGCCTGAGCAGTTCTTC. Translation: CASSPISGPRPEQFF.

V and J are TRBV27 and TRBJ2-1, with TRBD2 identical over 15 bases. Germline loops: CDR1 MNHEY, CDR2 SMNVEV (reference sequence). This CDR3 has 15 amino acids. The V segment lost 6 bases and the J segment 9 bases; nucleotides outside the gene matches: 6. CDR3 protein: CASRYGLAGGAEQFF. The CDR3 DNA follows: TGTGCCAGCAGATATGGACTAGCGGGAGGGGCTGAGCAGTTCTTC.

The chain couples TRBV6-5 to TRBJ1-5; D is ambiguous. V was pared by 2 bases and J by 3 bases, with 8 bases between. This CDR3 comprises 14 residues. CDR1 and CDR2 from the germline V gene are MNHEY and SVGAGI. CDR3 bases: TGTGCCAGCAGTTACAGAAGAAACAATCAGCCCCAGCATTTT. Translation: CASSYRRNNQPQHF.

This clonotype came up a few times. This chain links TRBV12-3 or TRBV12-4 with TRBJ2-6; D uncertain. The V gene lost 5 bases and the J gene lost 2 bases, with 10 bases spanning the gap. The CDR3 is 15 residues long. CDR3: CASSTVDAGANVLTF. DNA of the CDR3: TGTGCCAGCAGTACCGTGGATGCTGGGGCCAACGTCCTGACTTTC.

This clonotype came up many times. V is TRBV7-8 and J is TRBJ2-1; the match to TRBD2 covers 13 bases. Germline assignment: CDR1 SGHVS and CDR2 FQNEAQ. Trimming removed 4 bases from V and 3 bases from J; junction bases left unmatched: 12. The CDR3 is made up of 19 amino acids. This CDR3 reads CASSWRGLAGSPHYNEQFF. CDR3 nucleotides: TGTGCCAGCAGCTGGAGGGGACTAGCGGGATCCCCGCACTACAATGAGCAGTTCTTC. Variable domain in full (rest from reference TRBV7-8 and TRBJ2-1): GAGVSQSPRYKVAKRGQDVALRCDPISGHVSLFWYQQALGQGPEFLTYFQNEAQLDKSGLPSDRFFAERPEGSVSTLKIQRTQQEDSAVYLCASSWRGLAGSPHYNEQFFGPGTRLTVL.